The 28 T cell receptor beta chains below were found in one sample sequenced in a study of OX40 agonist ivuxolimab in advanced cancers. Produced via immunoSEQ multiplex PCR; TCRdb's table is partial and in-frame only. Of about 97,000 clones listed, 70% to 90% are singletons. The sequencing used CD4+ or CD8+ T cells sorted from blood, collected in a trial of the OX40 agonist ivuxolimab. The source of these receptors is an adult with an advanced solid tumor such as melanoma, head and neck, liver or kidney cancer.

The genes are TRBV19 and TRBJ2-5; D possibly corresponds to TRBD1 (5 bases). CDR1 is LNHDA and CDR2 is SQIVND in the germline V gene (reference sequence). This CDR3 contains 14 residues. Trimming took 3 bases from V and 4 from J, leaving 12 bases between them. The CDR3 loop is CASSISAQGETQYF. The CDR3 nucleotides are TGTGCCAGTAGTATCTCGGCCCAGGGAGAGACCCAGTACTTC.

This chain uses TRBV5-6 with TRBJ1-2; 7 positions agree with TRBD1. Germline assignment: CDR1 SGHDT and CDR2 YYEEEE. CDR3 length equals 15 residues. The trim removed 2 bases at V and 7 bases at J, leaving 11 bases unmatched. CDR3 sequence (DNA): TGTGCCAGCAGCTTCCTATCGAACAGGGGTACTGGCTACACCTTC. Its protein is CASSFLSNRGTGYTF.

This clone has just one count. The V gene is TRBV7-6, the J gene TRBJ2-3, with 7 bases lining up with TRBD1. Germline lookup yields CDR1 SGHVS and CDR2 FNYEAQ. This CDR3 has 17 residues. Losses at the gene ends were 5 bases for V and 3 bases for J; bases not matched to a gene: 14. This CDR3 reads CASSDRQGPGWTDTQYF. Written as DNA, the CDR3 is TGTGCCAGCAGCGACCGACAGGGACCGGGTTGGACAGATACGCAGTATTTT.

The chain joins TRBV5-1 to TRBJ2-1; D is unresolved. The V gene lost 2 bases and the J gene lost 10 bases, with 10 bases spanning the gap. Per the germline V gene, CDR1 is SGHRS and CDR2 is YFSETQ. This CDR3 has 12 residues. The CDR3 region has the DNA TGCGCCAGCAGCTTAGATATCGGGGAGCAGTTCTTC. Translated, it gives CASSLDIGEQFF.

The chain links TRBV18 to TRBJ2-1; D may match TRBD1 or TRBD2 (5 bases each). The CDR3 length is 15 residues. Germline V gene data show CDR1 as KGHSH and CDR2 as LQKENI. Trimming removed 3 bases at V and 3 bases at J, with 12 bases between. CDR3 region: CASSPQGDDYNEQFF. The CDR3, as DNA: TGTGCCAGCTCACCCCAGGGAGATGACTACAATGAGCAGTTCTTC. Based on the CDR3 plus reference TRBV18 and TRBJ2-1, the full variable domain is NAGVMQNPRHLVRRRGQEARLRCSPMKGHSHVYWYRQLPEEGLKFMVYLQKENIIDESGMPKERFSAEFPKEGPSILRIQQVVRGDSAAYFCASSPQGDDYNEQFFGPGTRLTVL.

The chain employs TRBV27 and TRBJ1-6; D might be TRBD1 (6 bases). Looked up from germline, CDR1 is MNHEY and CDR2 is SMNVEV (reference sequence). V was shortened by 7 bases and J by 5 bases, with 30 bases between the two germline ends. The CDR3 is made up of 20 amino acids. The DNA of the CDR3 is TGTGCCAGCACCATATTTATAGGCAGGGGCCAGTCCCTCGATAATTCACCCCTCCACTTT. It is translated as CASTIFIGRGQSLDNSPLHF.

The chain combines TRBV6-1 with TRBJ1-1; D uncertain. CDR1 and CDR2 from the germline V gene are MNHNS and SASEGT. The CDR3 sequence is 15 residues long. V was shortened by 4 bases and J by 3 bases, with 15 bases between the two germline ends. CDR3 coding DNA: TGTGCCAGCAGTGTCAGACACCCCCCGGACACTGAAGCTTTCTTT. This sequence encodes CASSVRHPPDTEAFF.

The V gene is TRBV6-1, the J gene TRBJ1-6, with D unclear. The CDR3 is made up of 15 amino acids. Germline CDR1 reads MNHNS; CDR2 reads SASEGT. V was pared by 6 bases and J by 0 bases, with 9 bases between. This chain's CDR3 is CASRRMSSYNSPLHF. The CDR3 DNA is TGTGCCAGCAGACGTATGAGCTCCTATAATTCACCCCTCCACTTT.

This sequence joins TRBV7-8 and TRBJ1-2, with 8 positions matching TRBD1. Germline V gene lookup returns CDR1 SGHVS and CDR2 FQNEAQ. V was clipped by 6 bases and J by 8 bases; unmatched bases: 14. The CDR3 runs to 15 residues. In DNA form, the CDR3 reads TGTGCCAGCAGTTTCAAATTAAGGACAGGGAAGGGCTACACCTTC. Protein sequence: CASSFKLRTGKGYTF.

This clone was observed once. This chain connects TRBV18 to TRBJ1-4; TRBD1 is a possible D gene (5 bases). Per germline, CDR1 KGHSH and CDR2 LQKENI. The V and J ends lost 4 bases and 8 bases respectively, with 11 bases between them. CDR3 length equals 13 residues. This CDR3 is CASSRSGAEKLFF. DNA for the CDR3: TGTGCCAGCTCACGCTCCGGGGCCGAAAAACTGTTTTTT.

The genes are TRBV5-6 and TRBJ1-2; D gene unclear. This CDR3 spans 13 amino acids. Germline V gene lookup returns CDR1 SGHDT and CDR2 YYEEEE. The V end lost 3 bases, the J end lost 8 bases, and 14 bases lay between the germline ends. For the CDR3, the DNA is TGTGCCAGCAGCTGGCTGAGGGTAATGGGCTACACCTTC. The encoded protein is CASSWLRVMGYTF.

V gene TRBV18 combines with J gene TRBJ1-1; 8 nucleotides align to TRBD1. CDR1 KGHSH and CDR2 LQKENI come from the germline V gene. The CDR3 covers 14 residues. Trimming cost V 6 bases and J 3 bases; bases outside gene matches: 6. In DNA form, the CDR3 reads TGTGCCAGCTCCCCCCCGGGACAGGACACTGAAGCTTTCTTT. Residues: CASSPPGQDTEAFF.

J is TRBJ2-1 and V is TRBV18; 14 bases agree with TRBD2. Germline CDR1 is KGHSH and CDR2 is LQKENI. Trimming removed 6 bases from V and 9 bases from J; junction bases left unmatched: 1. The CDR3 extends over 13 amino acids. The CDR3 region is CASSGLAGGEQFF. The CDR3 nucleotides read TGTGCCAGCTCCGGACTAGCGGGGGGTGAGCAGTTCTTC.

The rearrangement joins TRBV7-2 to TRBJ1-2; 7 bases are shared with TRBD1. Looked up from germline, CDR1 is SGHTA and CDR2 is FQGNSA. The V and J ends lost 5 bases and 8 bases, in that order; junction bases with no gene match: 5. This CDR3 spans 12 amino acids. The CDR3: CASSIQGEGYTF. CDR3 nucleotide sequence: TGTGCCAGCAGCATCCAGGGGGAGGGCTACACCTTC.

This chain connects TRBV18 to TRBJ1-2; unclear D gene. The germline gives CDR1 KGHSH, CDR2 LQKENI. The CDR3 length is 13 residues. Trimming shortened V by 4 bases and J by 5 bases, and 11 bases separated the two germline ends. CDR3 amino acids: CASSQDLKYGYTF. In DNA, the CDR3 is TGTGCCAGCTCACAGGACCTTAAATATGGCTACACCTTC.

V and J are TRBV5-1 and TRBJ2-7; the match to TRBD1 covers 10 bases. CDR1 SGHRS and CDR2 YFSETQ come from the germline V gene. With 4 bases clipped from V and 0 bases from J, the junction kept 4 bases outside the gene matches. This CDR3 region has 15 residues. CDR3 DNA: TGCGCCAGCAGCGTGACAGGGGGCTACTCCTACGAGCAGTACTTC. Translating it yields CASSVTGGYSYEQYF.

The chain couples TRBV4-1 to TRBJ2-2, with a weak D call TRBD2 (5 bases). Trimming stripped 0 bases from V and 5 bases from J, with 19 bases between. The CDR3 has 18 amino acids. Germline V lookup: CDR1 MGHRA, CDR2 YSYEKL. CDR3 in amino acids: CASSQDFEGEVNTGELFF. CDR3 sequence (DNA): TGCGCCAGCAGCCAAGATTTCGAGGGAGAAGTAAATACCGGGGAGCTGTTTTTT.

This chain joins TRBV5-1 and TRBJ2-7; 8 bases align to TRBD1. The V and J ends lost 0 bases and 2 bases, in that order; junction bases with no gene match: 7. The CDR3 is made up of 16 amino acids. CDR1 SGHRS and CDR2 YFSETQ come from the germline V gene. CDR3 region: CASSLVAGGSTYEQYF. As DNA, the CDR3 is TGCGCCAGCAGCTTGGTAGCAGGGGGCAGCACCTACGAGCAGTACTTC.

The CDR3 DNA is TGCGCCAGCAGCCCAAGACAGGAGGTGGGCACTGAAGCTTTCTTT. Its protein product is CASSPRQEVGTEAFF. V usage is TRBV5-1 and J usage is TRBJ1-1; TRBD1 might be the D (6 bases). This CDR3 has 15 amino acids. CDR1 SGHRS and CDR2 YFSETQ come from the germline V gene. With 4 bases removed from V and 4 bases from J, the gap between germline ends came to 17 bases.

The chain employs TRBV6-6 and TRBJ1-1; D gene uncertain. The V end was cut by 3 bases, the J end by 8 bases, with 19 bases between. The CDR3 has 15 amino acids. The germline V gene encodes CDR1 MNHNY and CDR2 SVGAGI (reference sequence). CDR3 sequence reads: CASSYQRDGGPEAFF. The CDR3, as DNA: TGTGCCAGCAGTTATCAGCGTGACGGTGGCCCCGAAGCTTTCTTT.

V usage is TRBV18 and J usage is TRBJ2-7; D assignment may be TRBD1 or TRBD2 (5 bases each). The CDR3 has 15 residues. V lost 5 bases and J 7 bases, leaving 21 bases between the germline ends. CDR1 KGHSH and CDR2 LQKENI come from the germline V gene. The CDR3 is CASSSAGTVLWEQYF. In nucleotides, the CDR3 is TGTGCCAGCTCATCTGCCGGGACCGTCCTCTGGGAGCAGTACTTC.

This chain links TRBV9 with TRBJ2-2; TRBD2 is a possible D gene (6 bases). Germline V CDR1 and CDR2: SGDLS, YYNGEE. This CDR3 comprises 15 residues. The germline V and J ends were trimmed by 0 bases and 4 bases, with 10 bases remaining between them. This CDR3 is CASSVVGGSTGELFF. The CDR3 nucleotides read TGTGCCAGCAGCGTAGTGGGGGGTAGCACCGGGGAGCTGTTTTTT.

This chain links TRBV27 with TRBJ2-1; D gene ambiguous. CDR3 length: 14 residues. Germline V gene lookup returns CDR1 MNHEY and CDR2 SMNVEV (reference sequence). V was trimmed by 5 bases and J by 4 bases, leaving 12 bases between them. CDR3 region: CASSLYSPYNEQFF. CDR3 coding DNA: TGTGCCAGCAGTCTCTACTCCCCTTACAATGAGCAGTTCTTC.

The chain is built from TRBV7-9 and TRBJ1-1; TRBD1 matches at 9 bases. This CDR3 is 15 amino acids long. CDR1 is SEHNR, CDR2 FQNEAQ, per germline (reference sequence). V trimming: 5 bases; J trimming: 7 bases; junction bases outside the gene matches: 11. This CDR3 reads CASSTSRDRVGEAFF. Here the CDR3 DNA reads TGTGCCAGCAGCACGTCCCGGGACAGGGTCGGTGAAGCTTTCTTT. Drawing the rest from reference TRBV7-9 and TRBJ1-1, the complete variable domain is DTGVSQNPRHKITKRGQNVTFRCDPISEHNRLYWYRQTLGQGPEFLTYFQNEAQLEKSRLLSDRFSAERPKGSFSTLEIQRTEQGDSAMYLCASSTSRDRVGEAFFGQGTRLTVV.

This clone was counted ten times or more. The chain employs TRBV11-2 and TRBJ2-7, with TRBD2 as a possible D gene (6 bases). V dropped 3 bases and J dropped 0 bases, with 12 bases sitting between them. This CDR3 has 15 residues. The germline V gene has CDR1 SGHAT and CDR2 FQNNGV. CDR3: CASSLEAGGSYEQYF. The CDR3 coding sequence is TGTGCCAGCAGCTTGGAAGCGGGCGGCTCCTACGAGCAGTACTTC.

CDR3: CASSVLGGELFF. In DNA, the CDR3 is TGTGCCAGCAGTGTTTTAGGTGGGGAGCTGTTTTTT. The rearrangement joins TRBV6-1 to TRBJ2-2; D is undetermined. V was shortened by 4 bases and J by 8 bases, with 8 bases between the two germline ends. The CDR3 runs to 12 residues. CDR1 is MNHNS and CDR2 is SASEGT in the germline V gene.

CDR3 protein: CATSGGQLWTEAFF. The DNA of the CDR3 is TGTGCCACGTCCGGCGGACAACTGTGGACTGAAGCTTTCTTT. The rearrangement joins TRBV19 to TRBJ1-1; TRBD1 might be the D (5 bases). The CDR3 runs to 14 residues. The germline V and J ends were trimmed by 10 bases and 5 bases, with 20 bases remaining between them. Per germline, CDR1 LNHDA and CDR2 SQIVND (reference sequence).

This clone has just one count. The junction shows a germline mismatch at one end, possibly a read error. The chain carries TRBV5-1 and TRBJ2-2, with 8 positions matching TRBD1. CDR3 length: 13 residues. Germline V lookup: CDR1 SGHRS, CDR2 YFSETQ. CDR3 coding DNA: TGCGCCGGCAGACAGGGGATCACCGGGGAGCTGTTTTTT. Its translation: CAGRQGITGELFF.